These 2 T cell receptor beta chains originate from one sample sequenced in a study of OX40 agonist ivuxolimab in advanced cancers. TCRdb's table, derived via immunoSEQ multiplex PCR, lists solely in-frame clones and lacks some. Of 60,000 to 80,000 clones listed, 75% to 85% are singletons. Sequencing was performed on CD4+ or CD8+ T cells sorted from blood, taken in a trial of the OX40 agonist ivuxolimab. The receptor source for this set is an adult with an advanced solid tumor such as melanoma, head and neck, liver or kidney cancer.

The chain is built from TRBV2 and TRBJ2-5; TRBD1 might be the D (5 bases). V gave up 6 bases and J gave up 1 base, with 9 bases separating them. CDR1 is SNHLY and CDR2 is FYNNEI in the germline V gene. The CDR3 extends over 13 amino acids. The CDR3 spells CASRRGIQETQYF. The CDR3 DNA reads as TGTGCCAGCAGAAGGGGAATCCAAGAGACCCAGTACTTC.

This clone was picked up a small number of times. CDR3 in amino acids: CASRPSYNEQFF. CDR3 sequence (DNA): TGTGCCAGCAGGCCCTCGTACAATGAGCAGTTCTTC. This chain joins TRBV2 and TRBJ2-1, with unresolved D. The germline CDR1 and CDR2 sequences are SNHLY and FYNNEI. V lost 6 bases and J 4 bases, leaving 7 bases between the germline ends. The CDR3 runs to 12 residues.